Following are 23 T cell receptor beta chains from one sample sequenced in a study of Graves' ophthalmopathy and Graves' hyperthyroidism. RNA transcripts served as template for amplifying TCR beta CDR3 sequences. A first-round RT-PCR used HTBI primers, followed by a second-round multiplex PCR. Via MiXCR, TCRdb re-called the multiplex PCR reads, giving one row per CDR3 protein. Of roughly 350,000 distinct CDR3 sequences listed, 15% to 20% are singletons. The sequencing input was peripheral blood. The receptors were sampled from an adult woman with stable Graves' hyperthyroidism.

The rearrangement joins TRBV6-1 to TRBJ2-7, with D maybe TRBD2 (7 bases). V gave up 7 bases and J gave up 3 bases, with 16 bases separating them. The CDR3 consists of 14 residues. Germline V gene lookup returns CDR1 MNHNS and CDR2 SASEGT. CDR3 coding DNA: TGTGCCAGCAAAGAAAGGGGGGGGTTCTACGAGCAGTACTTC. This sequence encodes CASKERGGFYEQYF.

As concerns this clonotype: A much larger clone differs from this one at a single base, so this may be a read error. The CDR3 here is CASRPGQGVAQPQHF. CDR3 in DNA: TGTGCCAGCAGACCGGGACAGGGGGTAGCTCAGCCCCAGCATTTT. The chain recombines TRBV28 with TRBJ1-5; 11 bases are a match to TRBD1. The CDR3 sequence is 15 residues long. The V gene's germline CDR1 is MDHEN and CDR2 SYDVKM. After removal of 6 bases from V and 6 bases from J, the junction contained 7 bases not matched to a gene.

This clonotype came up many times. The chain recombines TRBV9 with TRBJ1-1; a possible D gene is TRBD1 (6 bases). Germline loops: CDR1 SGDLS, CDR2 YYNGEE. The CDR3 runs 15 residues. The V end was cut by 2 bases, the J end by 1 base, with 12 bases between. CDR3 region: CASSVEPGQNTEAFF. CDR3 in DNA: TGTGCCAGCAGCGTCGAACCGGGACAGAACACTGAAGCTTTCTTT.

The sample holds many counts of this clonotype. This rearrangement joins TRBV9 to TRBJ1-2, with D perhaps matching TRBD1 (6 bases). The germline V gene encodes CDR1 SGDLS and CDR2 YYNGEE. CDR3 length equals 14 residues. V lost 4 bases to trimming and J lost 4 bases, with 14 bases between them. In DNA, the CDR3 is TGTGCCAGCAGCCCTCGACAGGCCTCCTATGGCTACACCTTC. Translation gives CASSPRQASYGYTF.

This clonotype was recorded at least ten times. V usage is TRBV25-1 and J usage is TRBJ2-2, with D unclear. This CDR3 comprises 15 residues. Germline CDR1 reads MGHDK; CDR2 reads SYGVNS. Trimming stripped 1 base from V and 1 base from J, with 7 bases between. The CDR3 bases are TGTGCCAGCAGTGAATCAGACGGGAACACCGGGGAGCTGTTTTTT. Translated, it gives CASSESDGNTGELFF.

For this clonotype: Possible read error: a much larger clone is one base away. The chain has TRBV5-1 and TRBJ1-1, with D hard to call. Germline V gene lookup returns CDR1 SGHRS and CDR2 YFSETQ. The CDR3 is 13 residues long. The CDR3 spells CASSLFLGMEACF. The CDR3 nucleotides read TGCGCCAGCAGCTTATTTCTGGGGATGGAAGCTTGCTTT.

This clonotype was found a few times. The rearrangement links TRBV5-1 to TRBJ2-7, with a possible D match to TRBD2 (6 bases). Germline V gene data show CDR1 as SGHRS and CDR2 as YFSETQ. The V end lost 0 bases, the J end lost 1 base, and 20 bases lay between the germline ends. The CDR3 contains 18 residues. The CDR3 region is CASSLGDGSGPNSYEQYF. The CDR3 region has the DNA TGCGCCAGCAGCTTGGGGGATGGTAGCGGTCCAAATTCCTACGAGCAGTACTTC.

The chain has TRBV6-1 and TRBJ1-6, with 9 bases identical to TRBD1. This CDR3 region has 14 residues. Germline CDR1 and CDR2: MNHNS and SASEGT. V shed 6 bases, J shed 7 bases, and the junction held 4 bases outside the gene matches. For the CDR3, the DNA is TGTGCCAGCAGGAGGACAGGGGTCAATTCACCCCTCCACTTT. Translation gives CASRRTGVNSPLHF.

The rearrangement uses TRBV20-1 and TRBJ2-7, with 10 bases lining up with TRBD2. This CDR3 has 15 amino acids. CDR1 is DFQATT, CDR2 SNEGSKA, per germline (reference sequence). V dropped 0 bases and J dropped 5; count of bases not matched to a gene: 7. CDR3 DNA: TGCAGTGCTAGAGATCCGCTAGCGGGAGATCACGAGCAGTACTTC. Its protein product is CSARDPLAGDHEQYF.

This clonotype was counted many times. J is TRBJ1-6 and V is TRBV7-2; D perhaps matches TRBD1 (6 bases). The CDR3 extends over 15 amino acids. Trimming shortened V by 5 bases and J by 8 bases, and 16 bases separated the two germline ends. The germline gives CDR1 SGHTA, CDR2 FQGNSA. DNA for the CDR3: TGTGCCAGCAGCCGAACCGGGACAAATTATTCACCCCTCCACTTT. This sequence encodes CASSRTGTNYSPLHF.

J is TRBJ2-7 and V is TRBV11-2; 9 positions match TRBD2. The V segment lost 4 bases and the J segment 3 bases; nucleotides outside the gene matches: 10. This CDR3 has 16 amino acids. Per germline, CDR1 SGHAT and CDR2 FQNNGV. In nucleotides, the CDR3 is TGTGCCAGCAGCTCCCACAGCGGGAGGCATAGCTACGAGCAGTACTTC. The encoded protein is CASSSHSGRHSYEQYF.

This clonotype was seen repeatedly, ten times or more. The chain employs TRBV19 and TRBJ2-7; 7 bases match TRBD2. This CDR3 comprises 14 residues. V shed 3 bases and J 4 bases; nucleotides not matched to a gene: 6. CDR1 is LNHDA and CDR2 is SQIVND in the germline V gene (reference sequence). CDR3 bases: TGTGCCAGTAGTATCCAGCGGGAAGGTTACGAGCAGTACTTC. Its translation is CASSIQREGYEQYF.

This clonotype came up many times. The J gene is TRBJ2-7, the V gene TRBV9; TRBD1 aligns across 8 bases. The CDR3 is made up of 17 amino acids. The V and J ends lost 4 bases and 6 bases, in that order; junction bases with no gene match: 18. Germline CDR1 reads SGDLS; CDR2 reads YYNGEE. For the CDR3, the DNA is TGTGCCAGCAGCCCTAGGTCAATGGGACAGGCCTTTGGCGAGCAGTACTTC. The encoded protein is CASSPRSMGQAFGEQYF.

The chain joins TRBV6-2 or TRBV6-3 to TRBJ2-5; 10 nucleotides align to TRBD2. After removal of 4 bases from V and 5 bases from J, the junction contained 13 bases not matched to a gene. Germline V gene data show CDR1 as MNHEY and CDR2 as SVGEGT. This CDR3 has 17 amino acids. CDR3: CASSFKTSGYPRETQYF. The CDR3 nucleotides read TGTGCCAGCAGTTTCAAGACTAGCGGGTACCCTCGGGAGACCCAGTACTTC.

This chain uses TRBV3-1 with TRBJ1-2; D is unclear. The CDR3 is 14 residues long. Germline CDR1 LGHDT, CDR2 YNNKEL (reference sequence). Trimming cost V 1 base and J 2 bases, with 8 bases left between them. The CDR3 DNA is TGTGCCAGCAGCCAAGTGGCGGGGAACTATGGCTACACCTTC. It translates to CASSQVAGNYGYTF.

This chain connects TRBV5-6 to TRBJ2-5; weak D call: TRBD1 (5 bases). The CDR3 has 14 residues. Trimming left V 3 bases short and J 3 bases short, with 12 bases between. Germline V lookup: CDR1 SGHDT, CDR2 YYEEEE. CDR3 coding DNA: TGTGCCAGCAGCTCGACAGCACTTGAAGAGACCCAGTACTTC. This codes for CASSSTALEETQYF.

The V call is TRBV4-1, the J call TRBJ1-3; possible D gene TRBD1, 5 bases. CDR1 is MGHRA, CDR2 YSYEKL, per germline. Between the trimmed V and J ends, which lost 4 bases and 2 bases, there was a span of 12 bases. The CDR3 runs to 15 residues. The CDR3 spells CASSPSGLPGNTIYF. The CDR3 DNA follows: TGCGCCAGCAGCCCCTCGGGACTTCCTGGAAACACCATATATTTT.

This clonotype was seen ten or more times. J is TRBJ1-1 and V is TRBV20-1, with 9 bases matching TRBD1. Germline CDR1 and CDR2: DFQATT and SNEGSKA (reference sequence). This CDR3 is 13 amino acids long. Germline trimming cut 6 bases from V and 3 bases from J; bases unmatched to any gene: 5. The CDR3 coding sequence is TGCAGTGCAGGACAGGGGAGGTACACTGAAGCTTTCTTT. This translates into CSAGQGRYTEAFF.

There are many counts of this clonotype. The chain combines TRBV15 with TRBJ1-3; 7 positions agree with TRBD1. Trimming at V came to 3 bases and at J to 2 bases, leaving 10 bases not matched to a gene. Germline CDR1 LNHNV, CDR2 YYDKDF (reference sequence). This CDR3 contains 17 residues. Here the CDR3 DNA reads TGTGCCACCAGCAGGACACCACAGGGGACACCTGGAAACACCATATATTTT. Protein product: CATSRTPQGTPGNTIYF.

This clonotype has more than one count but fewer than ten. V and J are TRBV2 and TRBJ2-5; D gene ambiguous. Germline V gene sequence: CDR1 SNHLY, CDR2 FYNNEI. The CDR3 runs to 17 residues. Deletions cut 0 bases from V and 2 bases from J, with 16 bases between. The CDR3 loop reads CASSEALRAGYQETQYF. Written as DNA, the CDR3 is TGTGCCAGCAGTGAAGCGCTTCGGGCAGGCTATCAAGAGACCCAGTACTTC.

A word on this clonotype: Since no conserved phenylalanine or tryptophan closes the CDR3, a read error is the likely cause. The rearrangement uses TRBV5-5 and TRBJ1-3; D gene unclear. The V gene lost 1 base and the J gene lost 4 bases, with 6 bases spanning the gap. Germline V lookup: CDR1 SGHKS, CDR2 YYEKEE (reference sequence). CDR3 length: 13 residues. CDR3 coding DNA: TGTGCCAGCAGCTTGACCCCAGGAAACACCATATATTTG. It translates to CASSLTPGNTIYL.

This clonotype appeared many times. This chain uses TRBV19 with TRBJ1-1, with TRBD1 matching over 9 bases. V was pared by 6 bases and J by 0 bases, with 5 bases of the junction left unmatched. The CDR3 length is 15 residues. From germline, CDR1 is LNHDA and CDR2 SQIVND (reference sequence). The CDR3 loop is CASSDWDRVNTEAFF. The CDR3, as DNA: TGTGCCAGTAGCGATTGGGACAGGGTGAACACTGAAGCTTTCTTT.

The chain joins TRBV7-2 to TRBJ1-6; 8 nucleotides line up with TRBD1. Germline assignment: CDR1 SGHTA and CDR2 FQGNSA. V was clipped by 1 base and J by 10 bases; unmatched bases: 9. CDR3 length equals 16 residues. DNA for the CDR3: TGTGCCAGCAGCTTAGTATCGAGGACAGGGATCTCACCCCTCCACTTT. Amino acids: CASSLVSRTGISPLHF.